Listed below are T cell receptor beta chains from one sample, sequenced in a study of blood T cell repertoires in COVID-19. Clones were sequenced by immunoSEQ multiplex PCR, and TCRdb holds only the in-frame ones, with some missing. The table records about 180,000 clones, 85% to 95% of them present only once. The sequenced sample consisted of peripheral blood. The receptors come from a man aged 50-59 years with acute or convalescent COVID-19. Each CDR3 is given with its conserved first and last residue. A D gene is named only where the DNA matches it firmly. Expanded clones are given a class, and other clones once, few, many or no size at all.

DNA: TGTGCCAGCAGCCGGGGAGGGAATGAAAAACTGTTTTTT
CDR3: CASSRGGNEKLFF
size: once
V: TRBV6-5
D: .
J: TRBJ1-4

DNA: TGTGCCACCGCGAGGAGCCTGAACACTGAAGCTTTCTTT
CDR3: CATARSLNTEAFF
size: .
V: TRBV19
D: .
J: TRBJ1-1

DNA: TGCGCCAGCAGCTTGGAAGCGGGGGAGGTCACAGATACGCAGTATTTT
CDR3: CASSLEAGEVTDTQYF
size: .
V: TRBV5-1
D: TRBD2
J: TRBJ2-3

DNA: TGTGCCAGCAGTTTATACAGGCTAGGGGATACGCAGTATTTT
CDR3: CASSLYRLGDTQYF
size: .
V: TRBV27
D: .
J: TRBJ2-3

DNA: TGCGCCAGCAGCTCGGGACAGTCGGGGTCCCAGTACTTC
CDR3: CASSSGQSGSQYF
size: .
V: TRBV5-1
D: TRBD1
J: TRBJ2-5

DNA: TGCGCCAGCAGTGAGTCTGTGACTAGCGGGACCTACACCGGGGAGCTGTTTTTT
CDR3: CASSESVTSGTYTGELFF
size: .
V: TRBV10-1
D: TRBD2
J: TRBJ2-2

DNA: TGCGCCAGCAGCTTGGACCAGGACTTACAGTTCTTC
CDR3: CASSLDQDLQFF
size: .
V: TRBV5-1
D: .
J: TRBJ2-1

DNA: TGTGCCACCAGCGCTAGCGCGAGGGATACGCAGTATTTT
CDR3: CATSASARDTQYF
size: .
V: TRBV15
D: .
J: TRBJ2-3

DNA: TGTGCCAGCAGCCAGAGCGGGGGTCAGCCCCAGCATTTT
CDR3: CASSQSGGQPQHF
size: .
V: TRBV3-1/TRBV3-2
D: .
J: TRBJ1-5

DNA: TGTGCCAGCAGCTCGATGGCGAAAACAGGTGAAGCTTTCTTT
CDR3: CASSSMAKTGEAFF
size: .
V: TRBV7-3
D: .
J: TRBJ1-1

DNA: TGTGCCATCAGTGTTATGAAGTGGACTAGCGGGGGGTGGATCGGGCCCTACAATGAGCAGTTCTTC
CDR3: CAISVMKWTSGGWIGPYNEQFF
size: .
V: TRBV10-3
D: TRBD2
J: TRBJ2-1

DNA: TGTGCCAGCAGCTTATGGGGACAGGGGGCCGGGGAGCTGTTTTTT
CDR3: CASSLWGQGAGELFF
size: .
V: TRBV7-3
D: TRBD1
J: TRBJ2-2

DNA: TGTGCCAGCAGTACTAATGAGAGGTCCTCCTACGAGCAGTACTTC
CDR3: CASSTNERSSYEQYF
size: .
V: TRBV28
D: .
J: TRBJ2-7

DNA: TGCGCCAGCAGTGAGTGGGACAGGCCATGGAATCAGCCCCAGCATTTT
CDR3: CASSEWDRPWNQPQHF
size: .
V: TRBV10-1
D: TRBD1
J: TRBJ1-5

DNA: TGTGCCAGCAGCTTTGCTGCGGGGGAAAAACTGTTTTTT
CDR3: CASSFAAGEKLFF
size: .
V: TRBV5-8
D: .
J: TRBJ1-4

DNA: TGTGCCAGCAGCCCCTGGAGCAGTCGGTCCCGGAATGAGCAGTTCTTC
CDR3: CASSPWSSRSRNEQFF
size: .
V: TRBV2
D: .
J: TRBJ2-1

DNA: TGTGCCAGCAGGGATCGAGGTGAGCAGTTCTTC
CDR3: CASRDRGEQFF
size: .
V: TRBV6-7
D: .
J: TRBJ2-1

DNA: TGTGCCAGCAGCTCCTTCCCAGCGGGGGCGGTATCCACTGAAGCTTTCTTT
CDR3: CASSSFPAGAVSTEAFF
size: once
V: TRBV6-2/TRBV6-3
D: .
J: TRBJ1-1

DNA: TGTGCCAGCAGCTTACGGCAGGGAGGAAGGTACGAGCAGTACTTC
CDR3: CASSLRQGGRYEQYF
size: .
V: TRBV13
D: .
J: TRBJ2-7

DNA: TGCGCCAGCACATTGGGCAGCTCGCGCCCAAACTATGGCTACACCTTC
CDR3: CASTLGSSRPNYGYTF
size: .
V: TRBV4-1
D: .
J: TRBJ1-2

DNA: TGTGCCAGCAGGGACAGAGCCTACACTGAAGCTTTCTTT
CDR3: CASRDRAYTEAFF
size: .
V: TRBV25-1
D: .
J: TRBJ1-1

DNA: TGTGCCAGCAGTCTTCCGGGACATACGAACACCGGGGAGCTGTTTTTT
CDR3: CASSLPGHTNTGELFF
size: few
V: TRBV27
D: .
J: TRBJ2-2

DNA: TGTGCCAGCAGTCCCAGCAAGACCAGGCGTTTTGCCCATGAGCAGTTCTTC
CDR3: CASSPSKTRRFAHEQFF
size: .
V: TRBV28
D: .
J: TRBJ2-1

DNA: TGTGCCAGCAGCCAAGACCTGGCAACTGGCTACACCTTC
CDR3: CASSQDLATGYTF
size: once
V: TRBV3-1/TRBV3-2
D: .
J: TRBJ1-2

DNA: TGTGCCAGCAGCGTAGGGGGACTAGCGGGGCAAGAGACCCAGTACTTC
CDR3: CASSVGGLAGQETQYF
size: .
V: TRBV9
D: TRBD2
J: TRBJ2-5

DNA: TGTGCCAGCAGCCAAGAAGGGGGGGTGAGCTCACCCCTCCACTTT
CDR3: CASSQEGGVSSPLHF
size: .
V: TRBV3-1/TRBV3-2
D: .
J: TRBJ1-6

DNA: TGTGCCAGCAGTCGACAGGGGTCGTACACTGAAGCTTTCTTT
CDR3: CASSRQGSYTEAFF
size: .
V: TRBV6-5
D: TRBD1
J: TRBJ1-1

DNA: TGTGCCATCAGTGAGCAGGTGAACACTGAAGCTTTCTTT
CDR3: CAISEQVNTEAFF
size: .
V: TRBV10-3
D: .
J: TRBJ1-1

DNA: TGTGCCAGCAGTCCGGGACAGGGCAGTCCAGATACGCAGTATTTT
CDR3: CASSPGQGSPDTQYF
size: .
V: TRBV28
D: TRBD1
J: TRBJ2-3

DNA: TGTGCCAGCAGCTTAGAATTAGCGGGGGTTTTTCATCAGCCCCAGCATTTT
CDR3: CASSLELAGVFHQPQHF
size: .
V: TRBV7-2
D: .
J: TRBJ1-5

DNA: TGCAGTGCTAGGTCAGATTCACCCCTCCACTTT
CDR3: CSARSDSPLHF
size: .
V: TRBV20-1
D: .
J: TRBJ1-6

DNA: TGTGCCAGCAGTTATGTTCGCCAGTCTAGCACAGATACGCAGTATTTT
CDR3: CASSYVRQSSTDTQYF
size: .
V: TRBV6-6
D: .
J: TRBJ2-3

DNA: TGTGCCAGCAGTCCCGGGGGGGCCAATGAGCAGTTCTTC
CDR3: CASSPGGANEQFF
size: .
V: TRBV12-3/TRBV12-4
D: TRBD2
J: TRBJ2-1

DNA: TGTGCCAGCACCTTATCAGCCCCAGGACTGGGTGAGCAGTTCTTC
CDR3: CASTLSAPGLGEQFF
size: .
V: TRBV6-5
D: .
J: TRBJ2-1

DNA: TGTGCCAGCAGCTACGGGACAGGGGACACTGAAGCTTTCTTT
CDR3: CASSYGTGDTEAFF
size: .
V: TRBV5-4
D: TRBD1
J: TRBJ1-1

DNA: TGTGCCAGCAGCTTAACGGCACAGGAGACGGCAGATACGCAGTATTTT
CDR3: CASSLTAQETADTQYF
size: .
V: TRBV7-3
D: .
J: TRBJ2-3

DNA: TGTGCCAGCAGCAGCCTCCTAGCGGGAGGGGTTTATACGCAGTATTTT
CDR3: CASSSLLAGGVYTQYF
size: .
V: TRBV7-9
D: TRBD2
J: TRBJ2-3

DNA: TGTGCCAGCAGCGATACCGACGGGGGGGACAATGAGCAGTTCTTC
CDR3: CASSDTDGGDNEQFF
size: .
V: TRBV7-9
D: TRBD2
J: TRBJ2-1